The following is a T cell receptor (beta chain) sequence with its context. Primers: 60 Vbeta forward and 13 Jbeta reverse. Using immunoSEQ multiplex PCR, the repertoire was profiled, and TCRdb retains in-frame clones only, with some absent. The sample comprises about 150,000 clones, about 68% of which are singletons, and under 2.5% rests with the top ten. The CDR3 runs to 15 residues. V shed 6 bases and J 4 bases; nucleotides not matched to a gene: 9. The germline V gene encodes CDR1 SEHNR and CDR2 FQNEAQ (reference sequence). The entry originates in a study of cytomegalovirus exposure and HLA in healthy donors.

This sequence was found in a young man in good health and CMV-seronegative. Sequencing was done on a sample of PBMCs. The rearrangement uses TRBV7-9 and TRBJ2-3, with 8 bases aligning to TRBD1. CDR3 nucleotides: TGTGCCAGCAGTTTCGCCCCAGGGGGCGCAGATACGCAGTATTTT. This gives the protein CASSFAPGGADTQYF. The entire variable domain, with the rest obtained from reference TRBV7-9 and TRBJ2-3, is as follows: DTGVSQNPRHKITKRGQNVTFRCDPISEHNRLYWYRQTLGQGPEFLTYFQNEAQLEKSRLLSDRFSAERPKGSFSTLEIQRTEQGDSAMYLCASSFAPGGADTQYFGPGTRLTVL.